This T cell receptor beta chain emerged from a study of regulatory T cells in long-lasting Graves disease. Germline V gene data show CDR1 as SQVTM and CDR2 as ANQGSEA. The CDR3 is made up of 14 amino acids. V was trimmed by 7 bases and J by 1 base, leaving 16 bases between them. Sequencing libraries for TCR beta were prepared with iRepertoire HTBI primers and Arm-PCR of CDR3 regions. TCRdb called the multiplex PCR reads again in MiXCR, with one record for every CDR3 protein. The table includes 310,000 or so distinct CDR3 sequences, roughly a fifth detected once. Time point meaning: persistent/refractory GD, antithyroid drugs over 5 years with positive TRAb. RNA from PBMCs was the source of the TCR library. Worth noting for this clonotype: This is likely a read error, given that the CDR3 carries no conserved phenylalanine or tryptophan at its end.

V is TRBV29-1 and J is TRBJ1-1, with D perhaps TRBD1 (5 bases). This TCR was recovered from a female donor with Graves disease. This specimen was peripheral blood mononuclear cells (PBMCs), taken when the disease was refractory, from a patient treated with antithyroid drugs. CDR3 residues: CSDWGSGPNTEAFS. In DNA, the CDR3 is TGCAGCGACTGGGGGTCCGGACCGAACACTGAAGCTTTCTCT.